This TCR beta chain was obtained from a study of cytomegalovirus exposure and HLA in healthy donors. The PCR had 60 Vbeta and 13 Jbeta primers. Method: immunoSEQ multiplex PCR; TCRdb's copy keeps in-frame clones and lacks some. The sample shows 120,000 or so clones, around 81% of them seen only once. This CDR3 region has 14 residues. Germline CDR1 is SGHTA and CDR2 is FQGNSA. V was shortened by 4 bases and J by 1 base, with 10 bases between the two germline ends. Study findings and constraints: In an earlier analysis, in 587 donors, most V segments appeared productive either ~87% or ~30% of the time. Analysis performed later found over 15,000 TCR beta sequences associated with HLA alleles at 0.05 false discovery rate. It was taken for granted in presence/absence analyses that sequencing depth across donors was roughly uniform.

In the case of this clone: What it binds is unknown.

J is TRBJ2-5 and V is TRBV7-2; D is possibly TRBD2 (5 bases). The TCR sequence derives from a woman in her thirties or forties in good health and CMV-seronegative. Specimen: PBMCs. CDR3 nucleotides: TGTGCCAGCAGCTCCCTTCGGGGCCAAGAGACCCAGTACTTC. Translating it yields CASSSLRGQETQYF. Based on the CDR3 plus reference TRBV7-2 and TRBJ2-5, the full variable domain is GAGVSQSPSNKVTEKGKDVELRCDPISGHTALYWYRQSLGQGLEFLIYFQGNSAPDKSGLPSDRFSAERTGGSVSTLTIQRTQQEDSAVYLCASSSLRGQETQYFGPGTRLLVL.